The 9 T cell receptor beta chains below all came from one sample that was sequenced in a study of CD8+CD57+ T cells in acquired aplastic anemia. Genomic DNA constituted the template upon which TCR beta VDJ and CDR3 profiling was performed. TCRdb fed the reads into MiXCR, producing one record per CDR3 protein. The table includes 150,000 to 200,000 distinct CDR3 sequences, just under 65% detected once. The sample comprised sorted CD4+, CD8+, or CD8+CD57+ T cells (not recorded which) from PBMCs. These TCRs come from a human donor in good health.

This chain uses TRBV29-1 with TRBJ2-3; possibly TRBD2 for D (6 bases). Germline CDR1 is SQVTM and CDR2 is ANQGSEA. The CDR3 loop spans 13 amino acids. The V gene lost 1 base and the J gene lost 3 bases, with 8 bases spanning the gap. The CDR3 DNA is TGCAGCGTTGAAGGACTAGTTACAGATACGCAGTATTTT. Its translation is CSVEGLVTDTQYF.

At least ten counts were recorded for this clonotype. The chain combines TRBV10-2 with TRBJ2-1; D is undetermined. V lost 2 bases to trimming and J lost 4 bases, with 6 bases between them. The CDR3 totals 13 residues. Germline CDR1 is WSHSY and CDR2 is SAAADI. The chain's CDR3 is CASSEGGYNEQFF. DNA of the CDR3: TGCGCCAGCAGTGAGGGCGGATACAATGAGCAGTTCTTC.

The chain is built from TRBV9 and TRBJ2-7; no clear D gene. CDR1 and CDR2 from the germline V gene are SGDLS and YYNGEE. The ends were cut back, 3 bases at V and 6 bases at J, with 13 bases in the middle. The CDR3 is 13 residues long. The CDR3 reads CASSGGPDGEQYF. CDR3 in DNA: TGTGCCAGCAGCGGAGGTCCCGACGGCGAGCAGTACTTC.

The chain uses TRBV7-2 and TRBJ1-5; possible D gene TRBD1, 5 bases. CDR1 is SGHTA and CDR2 is FQGNSA in the germline V gene. V was clipped by 7 bases and J by 5 bases, with 9 bases between them. This CDR3 spans 12 amino acids. In nucleotides, the CDR3 is TGTGCCAGCAAGAGGGGAGATCAGCCCCAGCATTTT. Its translation is CASKRGDQPQHF.

In this sample, this clonotype turned up once. The chain uses TRBV19 and TRBJ2-1; no clear D gene. The V gene lost 8 bases and the J gene lost 8 bases, with 16 bases spanning the gap. Germline V gene data show CDR1 as LNHDA and CDR2 as SQIVND (reference sequence). This CDR3 region has 13 residues. CDR3 nucleotides: TGTGCCAGTCAGTCAACCCTGTTTCATGAGCAGTTCTTC. This translates into CASQSTLFHEQFF. Together with reference TRBV19 and TRBJ2-1, the CDR3 gives the full variable domain: DGGITQSPKYLFRKEGQNVTLSCEQNLNHDAMYWYRQDPGQGLRLIYYSQIVNDFQKGDIAEGYSVSREKKESFPLTVTSAQKNPTAFYLCASQSTLFHEQFFGPGTRLTVL.

The chain couples TRBV5-1 to TRBJ2-7, with D possibly TRBD1 on 6 matching bases. CDR1 and CDR2 (germline): SGHRS, YFSETQ. Trimming stripped 3 bases from V and 0 bases from J, with 13 bases between. The CDR3 spans 15 residues. The CDR3 protein is CASSSIDRSSYEQYF. The CDR3, as DNA: TGCGCCAGCAGCTCAATAGACAGGTCCTCCTACGAGCAGTACTTC.

This clonotype occurred a few times. V usage is TRBV5-1 and J usage is TRBJ1-6, with D hard to call. This CDR3 is 12 amino acids long. CDR1 is SGHRS and CDR2 is YFSETQ in the germline V gene. The V end lost 1 base, the J end lost 8 bases, and 4 bases lay between the germline ends. The CDR3 loop is CASSLKDSPLHF. The CDR3 DNA follows: TGCGCCAGCAGCTTGAAAGATTCACCCCTCCACTTT.

The chain has TRBV2 and TRBJ2-7; TRBD1 matches at 7 bases. CDR3 length: 14 amino acids. Germline lookup yields CDR1 SNHLY and CDR2 FYNNEI. J was trimmed by 6 bases and V by 6 bases; bases with no gene match: 11. In DNA form, the CDR3 reads TGTGCCAGCAGCGACAGGGTTTATATCGCCGAGCAGTACTTC. This translates into CASSDRVYIAEQYF.

The chain couples TRBV29-1 to TRBJ1-2, with a tentative D call TRBD1 (5 bases). The V gene lost 6 bases and the J gene lost 7 bases, with 12 bases spanning the gap. Germline CDR1 reads SQVTM; CDR2 reads ANQGSEA. The length of the CDR3 is 11 residues. The CDR3 spells CSVLAGAGYTF. The CDR3 nucleotides are TGCAGCGTCTTAGCTGGGGCTGGCTACACCTTC.